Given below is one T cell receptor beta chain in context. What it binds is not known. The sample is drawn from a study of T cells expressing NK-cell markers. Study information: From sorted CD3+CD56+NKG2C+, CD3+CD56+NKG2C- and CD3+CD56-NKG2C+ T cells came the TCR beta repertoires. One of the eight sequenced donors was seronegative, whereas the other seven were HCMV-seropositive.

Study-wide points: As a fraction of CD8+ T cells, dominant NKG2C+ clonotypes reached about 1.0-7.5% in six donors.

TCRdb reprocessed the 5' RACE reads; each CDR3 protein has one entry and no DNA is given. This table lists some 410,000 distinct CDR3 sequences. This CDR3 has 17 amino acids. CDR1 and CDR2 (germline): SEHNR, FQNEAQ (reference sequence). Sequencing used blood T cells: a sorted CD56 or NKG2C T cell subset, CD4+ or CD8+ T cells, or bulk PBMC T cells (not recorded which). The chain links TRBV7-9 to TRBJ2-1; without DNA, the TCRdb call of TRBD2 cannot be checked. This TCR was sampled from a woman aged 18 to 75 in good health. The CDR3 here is CASSLETSGRWVNEQFF.